This T cell receptor (beta chain) was sequenced for a study of T cell responses to AZD1222 COVID-19 vaccine (dated by TCRdb to 2020 to 2023). Describing the broader study: TCR sequencing covered fewer than 250 trial participants: around 210 given two doses of AZD1222 and approximately 26 given two doses of MenACWY control vaccine. Trial participants were enrolled into age subgroups of 18-55, 56-69 and 70-plus years, which contained about 150, 28 and 57 TCR-sequenced participants, respectively.

The CDR3 contains 11 residues, cysteine and phenylalanine counted. Only the CDR3 DNA is retained, 33 bases long and in frame from the first base. V gives up 5 bases and J gives up 12 bases, and the segment between their germline ends measures 11 bases. The CDR3 regions of human TCRbeta chains were analyzed by immunosequencing. Processing in the source paper ran as follows. TCRs in the repertoires were matched against a reference library of SARS-CoV-2-specific TCRs that had been generated with the MIRA antigen-specificity platform. Breadth was defined as the fraction of unique TCRs that were SARS-CoV-2-associated, and depth was defined as the fraction of total T cells that were SARS-CoV-2-associated. Using the MIRA data, each spike-specific TCR was assigned both to the spike region to which the TCR was reactive and to a CD4 or CD8 class. Log10-transformed breadth and depth values were compared by one-way ANOVA with Sidak's multiple comparisons tests. TCRdb obtained this table from immuneACCESS and retained in-frame rearrangements with V and J assigned. These tables miss some clones; where compared with another copy, unresolved V genes account for less than half of the shortfall, and the remainder is unexplained. V and J calls and clone size are copied from that table; D and trimming were computed from the DNA. This sample lists around 140,000 clones; 80% to 95% were detected once. The ten largest make up 4% of the sample.

This clone has more than one count but fewer than ten. The antigen it binds to is not known. No base quality values were provided; no much bigger clone lies one nucleotide off. Broad study findings and their caveats: Reportedly, almost half of the unique spike-specific TCRs recognized epitopes lying outside the regions that are mutated in the B.1.351 and B.1.1.7 variants. Vaccine-associated CD4 TCRs spanned the whole spike protein, with dominant responses in regions 160-218 and 743-854. After two AZD1222 doses, both the breadth and the depth of spike-specific TCRs were significantly higher than at day 0 and than in MenACWY recipients. Because no samples from the day 14 peak response were available, repertoires could be characterized only after the peak T cell response. Only a handful of AZD1222 recipients were SARS-CoV-2 seropositive at baseline, limiting conclusions about previously exposed vaccinees. Most participants were white British and females outnumbered males, and the authors suggested that clonal diversity may have been underestimated. The 56-69-year group was small, and its depth increase did not reach significance, likely because of low power.

This sample's time point label indicates: about 28 days (+/-7) after the second vaccine dose. AZD1222 recipients whose second dose came at about 4 weeks and those whose second dose came at about 12 weeks were combined into one group, since spike-specific TCR depth and breadth did not differ between the two schedules. Vaccinee samples came from UK trials COV001 and COV002, including a single-blind randomized controlled phase 2/3 trial of AZD1222 (ChAdOx1 nCoV-19) in healthy adults. Trial participant PBMC samples were collected at day 0 and day 28 after the second dose for TCRbeta chain sequencing. The chain joins TRBV12-3 or TRBV12-4 to TRBJ2-1; the D gene is perhaps TRBD2, on 6 matching bases. Sequencing used peripheral blood, obtained 28 days after the second AZD1222 dose. This clonotype was obtained from an adult who received the AZD1222 COVID-19 vaccine. The CDR3 region has the sequence CASSPRRGQFF. The base sequence is TGTGCCAGCAGTCCGCGGAGGGGGCAGTTCTTC.